The clone carrying this T cell receptor beta chain was detected only a few times. No antigen is known for it. This entry is derived from a study of cytomegalovirus exposure and HLA in healthy donors. Trimming cost V 6 bases and J 0 bases, with 11 bases left between them. CDR3 length: 14 residues. Germline V gene data show CDR1 as SQVTM and CDR2 as ANQGSEA. The PCR was carried out with 60 Vbeta primers and 13 Jbeta primers. Original handling: Later, 65 million to 90 million unique TCR beta chains were counted in an analysis, and approximately 10 million of them were shared. Sequenced by immunoSEQ multiplex PCR; TCRdb stores in-frame clones only, minus some. V, J and clone size derive from that table, while D and trimming were established from the DNA sequence. Among some 200,000 clones, roughly 85% were seen once, and the ten largest hold around 2%. General study results and limits: Another analysis was done later, and it associated 15,000 to 20,000 TCR beta sequences with HLA alleles at 0.05 false discovery rate. Cytomegalovirus status, reportedly, was diagnosed with high specificity and sensitivity by the classifier.

Donors were ostensibly healthy at sampling, although undocumented immune exposures were probable. This clonotype originated in a man aged 18 to 29 in good health and CMV-seronegative. The sequencing input was PBMCs. The chain recombines TRBV29-1 with TRBJ2-2; a weak D match, TRBD1 (5 bases). CDR3 bases: TGCAGCGTGGACACAGGTCCGAACACCGGGGAGCTGTTTTTT. Residues: CSVDTGPNTGELFF.